This T cell receptor beta chain was recovered during a study of post-analysis software for immune sequencing data. Notes on the study in general: There were a few TRBV segments more frequent in patients than controls, and TRBV5-6, TRBV5-1 and TRBV20-1 were among them. Samples made in the same batch grouped tightly together by F measure.

V was shortened by 8 bases and J by 6 bases, with 16 bases between the two germline ends. Per germline, CDR1 SGHTA and CDR2 FQGTGA. CDR3 length: 13 residues. This clonotype was counted only a few times. As yet, its antigen is unknown. Tagging with unique molecular identifiers was a feature of the TCR beta cDNA libraries. Using its own MiXCR run on the PCR reads, TCRdb lists one record per CDR3 protein. The table lists approximately 660,000 distinct CDR3 sequences, roughly three fifths of them singletons. Sequences were obtained from blood. The source of this sequence is a girl aged 2 to 9 with multiple sclerosis. The chain combines TRBV7-3 with TRBJ1-1; D gene ambiguous. CDR3 loop: CASAVTSSAEAFF. In nucleotides, the CDR3 is TGTGCCAGCGCCGTAACCTCGTCGGCTGAAGCTTTCTTT.